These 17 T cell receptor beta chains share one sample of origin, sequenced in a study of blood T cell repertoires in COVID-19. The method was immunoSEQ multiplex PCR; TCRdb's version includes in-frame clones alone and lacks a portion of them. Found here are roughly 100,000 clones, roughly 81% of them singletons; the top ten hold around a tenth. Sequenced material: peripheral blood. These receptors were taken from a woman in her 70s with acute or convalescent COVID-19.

The CDR3 is CASSLGRGSGQPQHF. The CDR3 bases are TGTGCCAGCAGCTTAGGCCGGGGATCCGGTCAGCCCCAGCATTTT. The V gene is TRBV7-8, the J gene TRBJ1-5; D is unclear. Germline CDR1 reads SGHVS; CDR2 reads FQNEAQ. V lost 1 base, J lost 6 bases, and 13 bases lay in between. The CDR3 covers 15 residues. The full variable domain, with the rest looked up from reference TRBV7-8 and TRBJ1-5, is GAGVSQSPRYKVAKRGQDVALRCDPISGHVSLFWYQQALGQGPEFLTYFQNEAQLDKSGLPSDRFFAERPEGSVSTLKIQRTQQEDSAVYLCASSLGRGSGQPQHFGDGTRLSIL.

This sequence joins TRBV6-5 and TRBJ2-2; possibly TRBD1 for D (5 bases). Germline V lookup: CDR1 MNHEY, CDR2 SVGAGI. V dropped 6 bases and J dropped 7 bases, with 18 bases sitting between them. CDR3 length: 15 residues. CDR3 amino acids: CASSQSSGYSGELFF. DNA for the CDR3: TGTGCCAGCAGCCAAAGTTCAGGGTACAGCGGGGAGCTGTTTTTT.

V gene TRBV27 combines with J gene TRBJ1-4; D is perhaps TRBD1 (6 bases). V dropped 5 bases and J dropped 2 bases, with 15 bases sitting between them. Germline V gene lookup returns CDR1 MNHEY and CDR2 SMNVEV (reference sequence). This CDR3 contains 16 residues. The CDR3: CASSPITQGTNEKLFF. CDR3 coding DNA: TGTGCCAGCAGTCCCATTACGCAGGGGACTAATGAAAAACTGTTTTTT.

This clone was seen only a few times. The CDR3 spells CASSLSGGPAYEQYF. In nucleotides, the CDR3 is TGTGCCAGCAGCTTAAGCGGGGGGCCCGCCTACGAGCAGTACTTC. V and J are TRBV7-9 and TRBJ2-7, with 9 bases identical to TRBD2. J was trimmed by 2 bases and V by 2 bases; bases with no gene match: 4. There are 15 residues in the CDR3. The germline gives CDR1 SEHNR, CDR2 FQNEAQ (reference sequence). Combining the CDR3 with reference TRBV7-9 and TRBJ2-7 gives the whole variable domain DTGVSQNPRHKITKRGQNVTFRCDPISEHNRLYWYRQTLGQGPEFLTYFQNEAQLEKSRLLSDRFSAERPKGSFSTLEIQRTEQGDSAMYLCASSLSGGPAYEQYFGPGTRLTVT.

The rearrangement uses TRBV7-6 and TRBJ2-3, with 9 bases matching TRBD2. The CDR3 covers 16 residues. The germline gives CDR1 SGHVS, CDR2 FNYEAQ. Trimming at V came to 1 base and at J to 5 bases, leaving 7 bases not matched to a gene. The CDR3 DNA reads TGTGCCAGCAGCTTAGGATTGGGACTAGCCCAAGATACGCAGTATTTT. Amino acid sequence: CASSLGLGLAQDTQYF.

CDR3 loop: CASTVVLALGVVSNEQFF. The DNA for the CDR3 is TGTGCCAGCACCGTAGTCCTAGCGCTGGGAGTAGTGAGCAATGAGCAGTTCTTC. The V and J genes are TRBV5-5 and TRBJ2-1; possibly TRBD2 for D (6 bases). V was clipped by 6 bases and J by 6 bases, with 28 bases between them. The CDR3 extends over 18 amino acids. The germline CDR1 and CDR2 sequences are SGHKS and YYEKEE (reference sequence).

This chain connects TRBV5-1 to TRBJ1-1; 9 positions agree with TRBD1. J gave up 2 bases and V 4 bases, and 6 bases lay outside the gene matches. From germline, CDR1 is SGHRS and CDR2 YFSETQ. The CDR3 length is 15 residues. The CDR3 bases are TGCGCCAGCAGCCCGGACAGGGGCCGAAACACTGAAGCTTTCTTT. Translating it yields CASSPDRGRNTEAFF. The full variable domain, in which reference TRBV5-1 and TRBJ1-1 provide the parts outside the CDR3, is KAGVTQTPRYLIKTRGQQVTLSCSPISGHRSVSWYQQTPGQGLQFLFEYFSETQRNKGNFPGRFSGRQFSNSRSEMNVSTLELGDSALYLCASSPDRGRNTEAFFGQGTRLTVV.

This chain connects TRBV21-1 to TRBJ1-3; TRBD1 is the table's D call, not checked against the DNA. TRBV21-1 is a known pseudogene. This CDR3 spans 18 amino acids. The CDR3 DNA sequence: TGTGCCAGCAGCAAAATGGGCAGGGTTATTACCTCTGGAAACACCATATATTTT. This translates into CASSKMGRVITSGNTIYF.

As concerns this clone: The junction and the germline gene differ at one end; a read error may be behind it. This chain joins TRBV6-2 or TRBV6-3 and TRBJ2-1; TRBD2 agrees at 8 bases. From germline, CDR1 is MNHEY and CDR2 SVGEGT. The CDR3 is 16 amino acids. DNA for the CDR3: TGTGCCAGCAGTCACTCCCGGGGGGGAAGCTACAATGAGCAGTTCTTC. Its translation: CASSHSRGGSYNEQFF.

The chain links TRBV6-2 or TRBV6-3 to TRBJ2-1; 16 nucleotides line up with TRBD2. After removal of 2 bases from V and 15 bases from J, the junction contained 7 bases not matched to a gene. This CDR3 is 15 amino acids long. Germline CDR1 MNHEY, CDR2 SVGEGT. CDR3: CASSYPGLAGGPGFF. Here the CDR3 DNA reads TGTGCCAGCAGTTACCCGGGACTAGCGGGAGGGCCCGGGTTCTTC.

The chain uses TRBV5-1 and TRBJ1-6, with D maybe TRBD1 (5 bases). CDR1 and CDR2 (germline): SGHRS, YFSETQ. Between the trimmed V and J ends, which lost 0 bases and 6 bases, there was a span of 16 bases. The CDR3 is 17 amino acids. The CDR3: CASSLEGLRSLNSPLHF. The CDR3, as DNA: TGCGCCAGCAGCTTGGAGGGGCTCCGTTCCCTTAATTCACCCCTCCACTTT.

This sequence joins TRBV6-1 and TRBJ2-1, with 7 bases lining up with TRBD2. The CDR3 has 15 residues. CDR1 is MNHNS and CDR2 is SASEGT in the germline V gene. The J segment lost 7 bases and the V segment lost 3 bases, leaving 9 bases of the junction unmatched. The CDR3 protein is CASSERGRAGNEQFF. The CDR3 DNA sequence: TGTGCCAGCAGTGAGCGCGGGAGAGCGGGAAATGAGCAGTTCTTC.

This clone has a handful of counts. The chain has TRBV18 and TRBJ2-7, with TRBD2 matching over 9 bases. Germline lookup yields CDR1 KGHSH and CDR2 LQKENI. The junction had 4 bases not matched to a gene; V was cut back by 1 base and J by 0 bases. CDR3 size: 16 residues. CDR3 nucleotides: TGTGCCAGCTCACCACTCGGCGGGAGGGCCTCCTACGAGCAGTACTTC. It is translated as CASSPLGGRASYEQYF.

CDR3 nucleotides: TGCGCCAGCAGCCAAGGGCTTAACTATGGCTACACCTTC. It translates to CASSQGLNYGYTF. The chain carries TRBV4-3 and TRBJ1-2, with D uncertain. CDR1 and CDR2 (germline): LGHNA, YSLEER. This CDR3 is 13 amino acids long. With 1 base removed from V and 1 base from J, the gap between germline ends came to 4 bases.

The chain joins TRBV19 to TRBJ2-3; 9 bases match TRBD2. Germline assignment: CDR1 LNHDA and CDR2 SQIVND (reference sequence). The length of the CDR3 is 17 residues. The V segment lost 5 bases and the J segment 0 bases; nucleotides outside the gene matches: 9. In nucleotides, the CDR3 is TGTGCCAGTAGTTCGACTAGCGGTTCAGCTAGCACAGATACGCAGTATTTT. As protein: CASSSTSGSASTDTQYF.

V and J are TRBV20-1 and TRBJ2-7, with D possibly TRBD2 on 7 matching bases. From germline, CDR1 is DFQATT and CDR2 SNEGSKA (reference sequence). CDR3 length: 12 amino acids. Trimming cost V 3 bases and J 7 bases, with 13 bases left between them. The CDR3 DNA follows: TGCAGTGCTAGTCGGGGGGCAGGAGAGCAGTACTTC. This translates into CSASRGAGEQYF.

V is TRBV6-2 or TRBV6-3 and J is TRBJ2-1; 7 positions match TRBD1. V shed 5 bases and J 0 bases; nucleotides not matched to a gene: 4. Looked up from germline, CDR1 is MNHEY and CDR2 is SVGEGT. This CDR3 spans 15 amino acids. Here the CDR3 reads CASSQQGSSYNEQFF. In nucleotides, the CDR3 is TGTGCCAGCAGTCAACAGGGGAGCTCCTACAATGAGCAGTTCTTC.